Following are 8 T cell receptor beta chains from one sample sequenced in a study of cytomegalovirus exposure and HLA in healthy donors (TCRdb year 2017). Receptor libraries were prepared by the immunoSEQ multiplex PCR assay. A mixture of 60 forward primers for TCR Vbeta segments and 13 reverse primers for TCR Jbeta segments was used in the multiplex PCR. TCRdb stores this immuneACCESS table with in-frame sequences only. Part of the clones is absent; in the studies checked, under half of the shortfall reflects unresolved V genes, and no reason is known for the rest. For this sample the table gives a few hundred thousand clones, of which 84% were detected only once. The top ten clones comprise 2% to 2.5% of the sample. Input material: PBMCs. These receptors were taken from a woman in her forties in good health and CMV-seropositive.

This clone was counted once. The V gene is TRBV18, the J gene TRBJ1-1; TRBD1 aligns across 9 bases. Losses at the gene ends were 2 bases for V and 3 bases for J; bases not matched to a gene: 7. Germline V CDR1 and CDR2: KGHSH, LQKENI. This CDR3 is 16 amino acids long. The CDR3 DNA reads TGTGCCAGCTCACCATCCCGACAGGGGGGCGACACTGAAGCTTTCTTT. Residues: CASSPSRQGGDTEAFF.

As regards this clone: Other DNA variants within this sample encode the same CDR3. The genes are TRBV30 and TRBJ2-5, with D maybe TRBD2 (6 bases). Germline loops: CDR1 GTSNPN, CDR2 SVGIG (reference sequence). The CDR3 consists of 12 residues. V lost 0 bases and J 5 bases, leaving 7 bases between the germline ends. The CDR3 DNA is TGTGCCTGGAGTGTACGGGAGGAGACCCAGTACTTC. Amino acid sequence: CAWSVREETQYF.

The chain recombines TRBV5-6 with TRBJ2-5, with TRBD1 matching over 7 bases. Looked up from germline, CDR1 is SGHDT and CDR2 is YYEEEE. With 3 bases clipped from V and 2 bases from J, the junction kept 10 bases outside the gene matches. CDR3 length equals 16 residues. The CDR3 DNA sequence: TGTGCCAGCAGCTCCCCCGGGACAGCAAGACAAGAGACCCAGTACTTC. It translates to CASSSPGTARQETQYF.

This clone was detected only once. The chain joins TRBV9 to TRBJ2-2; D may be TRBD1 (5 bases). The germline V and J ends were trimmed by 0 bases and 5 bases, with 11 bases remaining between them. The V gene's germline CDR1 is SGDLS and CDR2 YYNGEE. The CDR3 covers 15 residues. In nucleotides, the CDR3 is TGTGCCAGCAGCGTAGTGGGGCAACCGACCGGGGAGCTGTTTTTT. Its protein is CASSVVGQPTGELFF.

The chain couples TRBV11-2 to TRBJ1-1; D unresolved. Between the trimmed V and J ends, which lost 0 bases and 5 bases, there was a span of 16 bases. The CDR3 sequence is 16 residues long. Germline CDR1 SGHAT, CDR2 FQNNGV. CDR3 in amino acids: CASSLDRGVSGTEAFF. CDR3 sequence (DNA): TGTGCCAGCAGCTTAGATCGTGGAGTATCGGGGACTGAAGCTTTCTTT.

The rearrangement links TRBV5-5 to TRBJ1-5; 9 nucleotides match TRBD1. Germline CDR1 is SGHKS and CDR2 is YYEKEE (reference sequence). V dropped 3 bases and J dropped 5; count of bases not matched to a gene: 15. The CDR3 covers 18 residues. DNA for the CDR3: TGTGCCAGCAGCTCTGGACAGGGGCCGGACGGGGGCCATCAGCCCCAGCATTTT. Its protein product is CASSSGQGPDGGHQPQHF. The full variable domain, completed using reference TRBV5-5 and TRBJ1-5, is DAGVTQSPTHLIKTRGQQVTLRCSPISGHKSVSWYQQVLGQGPQFIFQYYEKEERGRGNFPDRFSARQFPNYSSELNVNALLLGDSALYLCASSSGQGPDGGHQPQHFGDGTRLSIL.

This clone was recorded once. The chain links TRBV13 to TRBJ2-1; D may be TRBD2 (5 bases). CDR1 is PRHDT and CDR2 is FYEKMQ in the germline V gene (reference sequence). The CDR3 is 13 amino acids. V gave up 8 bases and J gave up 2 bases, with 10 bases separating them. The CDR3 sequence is CASGRDAYNEQFF. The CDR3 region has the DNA TGTGCCAGCGGTCGGGATGCCTACAATGAGCAGTTCTTC.

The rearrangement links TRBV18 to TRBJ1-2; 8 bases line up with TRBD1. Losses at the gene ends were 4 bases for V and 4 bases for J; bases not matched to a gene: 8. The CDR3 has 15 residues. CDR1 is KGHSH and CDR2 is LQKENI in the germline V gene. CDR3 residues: CASSLTTGEIYGYTF. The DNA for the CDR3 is TGTGCCAGCTCACTAACGACAGGGGAGATCTATGGCTACACCTTC.